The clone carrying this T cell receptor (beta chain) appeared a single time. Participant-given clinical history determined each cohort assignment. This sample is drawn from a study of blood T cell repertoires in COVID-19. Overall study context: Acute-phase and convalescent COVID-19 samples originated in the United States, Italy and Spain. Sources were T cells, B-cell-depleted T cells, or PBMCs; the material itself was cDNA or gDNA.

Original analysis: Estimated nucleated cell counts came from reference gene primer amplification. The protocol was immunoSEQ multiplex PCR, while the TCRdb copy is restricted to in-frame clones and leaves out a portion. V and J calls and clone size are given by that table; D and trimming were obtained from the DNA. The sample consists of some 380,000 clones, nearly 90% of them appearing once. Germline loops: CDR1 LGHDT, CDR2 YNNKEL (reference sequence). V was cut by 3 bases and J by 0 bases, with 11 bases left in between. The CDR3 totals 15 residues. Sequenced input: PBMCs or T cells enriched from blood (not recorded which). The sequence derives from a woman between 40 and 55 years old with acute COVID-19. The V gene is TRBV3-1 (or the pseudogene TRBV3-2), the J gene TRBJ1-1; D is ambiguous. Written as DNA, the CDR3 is TGTGCCAGCAGCCACGGCGGAAGCTTGAACACTGAAGCTTTCTTT. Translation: CASSHGGSLNTEAFF.